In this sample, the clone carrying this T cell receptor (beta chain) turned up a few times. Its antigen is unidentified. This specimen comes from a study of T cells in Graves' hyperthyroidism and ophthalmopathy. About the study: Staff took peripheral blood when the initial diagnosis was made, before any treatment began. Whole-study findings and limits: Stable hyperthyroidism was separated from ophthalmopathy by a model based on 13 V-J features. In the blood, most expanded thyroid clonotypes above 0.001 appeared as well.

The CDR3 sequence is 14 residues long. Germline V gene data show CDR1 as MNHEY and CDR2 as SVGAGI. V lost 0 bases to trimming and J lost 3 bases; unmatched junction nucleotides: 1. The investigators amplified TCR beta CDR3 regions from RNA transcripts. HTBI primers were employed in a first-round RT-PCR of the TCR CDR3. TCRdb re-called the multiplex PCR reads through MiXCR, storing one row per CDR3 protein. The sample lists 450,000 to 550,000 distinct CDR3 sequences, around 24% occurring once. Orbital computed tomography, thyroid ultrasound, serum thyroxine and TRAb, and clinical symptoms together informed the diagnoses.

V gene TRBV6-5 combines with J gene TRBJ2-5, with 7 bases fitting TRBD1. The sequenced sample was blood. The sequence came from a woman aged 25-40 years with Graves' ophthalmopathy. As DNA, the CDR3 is TGTGCCAGCAGTTACTCAGGGACAGAAGAGACCCAGTACTTC. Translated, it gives CASSYSGTEETQYF.